The following is a TCR beta chain sequence with its context. These data belong to a study of blood T cell repertoires in COVID-19. Study-level information: From the United States, Italy and Spain came samples of acute and convalescent COVID-19. In each case, the material was cDNA or gDNA derived from T cells, B-cell-depleted T cells, or PBMCs.

In the source study's methods: Estimation of nucleated cell counts relied on the amplification of reference gene primers. TCRdb's copy holds only in-frame clones and misses some; the assay was immunoSEQ multiplex PCR. That table gives V, J and clone size, and the DNA gave D and trimming. The sample has fewer than 500,000 clones, roughly 85% seen once. V lost 2 bases, J lost 2 bases, and 17 bases lay in between. The germline CDR1 and CDR2 sequences are PRHDT and FYEKMQ (reference sequence). The CDR3 runs to 17 residues. The sequence was collected from a woman aged 30 to 39 with active or convalescent COVID-19. The chain is built from TRBV13 and TRBJ2-3; D possibly corresponds to TRBD2 (7 bases). Sequencing input: peripheral blood. The CDR3 loop is CASSLTLAGAPTDTQYF. The CDR3 DNA sequence: TGTGCCAGCAGCTTAACTCTTGCGGGGGCCCCCACAGATACGCAGTATTTT. Looking up the rest from reference TRBV13 and TRBJ2-3 gives the full variable domain: AAGVIQSPRHLIKEKRETATLKCYPIPRHDTVYWYQQGPGQDPQFLISFYEKMQSDKGSIPDRFSAQQFSDYHSELNMSSLELGDSALYFCASSLTLAGAPTDTQYFGPGTRLTVL.